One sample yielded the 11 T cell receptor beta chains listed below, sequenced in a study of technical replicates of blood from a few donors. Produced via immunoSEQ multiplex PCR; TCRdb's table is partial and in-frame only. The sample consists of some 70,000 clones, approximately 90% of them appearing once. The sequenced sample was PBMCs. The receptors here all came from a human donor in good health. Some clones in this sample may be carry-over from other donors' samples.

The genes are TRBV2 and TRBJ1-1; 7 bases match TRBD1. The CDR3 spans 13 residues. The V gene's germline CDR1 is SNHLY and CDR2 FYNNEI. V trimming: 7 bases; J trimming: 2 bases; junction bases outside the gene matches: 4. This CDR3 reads CASTRDSNTEAFF. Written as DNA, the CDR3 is TGTGCCAGCACCCGGGACAGCAACACTGAAGCTTTCTTT.

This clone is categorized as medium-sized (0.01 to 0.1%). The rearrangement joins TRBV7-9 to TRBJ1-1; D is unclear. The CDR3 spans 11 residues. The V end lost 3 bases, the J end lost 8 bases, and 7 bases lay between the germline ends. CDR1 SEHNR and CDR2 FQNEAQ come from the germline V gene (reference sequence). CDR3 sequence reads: CASSFVGEAFF. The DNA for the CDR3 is TGTGCCAGCAGCTTCGTTGGCGAAGCTTTCTTT.

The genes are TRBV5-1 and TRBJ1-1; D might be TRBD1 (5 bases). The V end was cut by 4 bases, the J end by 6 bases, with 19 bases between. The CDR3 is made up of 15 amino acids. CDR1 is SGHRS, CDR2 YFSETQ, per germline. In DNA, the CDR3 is TGCGCCAGCAGCCGTTATCTTACCGGGGGTTCTGAAGCTTTCTTT. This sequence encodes CASSRYLTGGSEAFF.

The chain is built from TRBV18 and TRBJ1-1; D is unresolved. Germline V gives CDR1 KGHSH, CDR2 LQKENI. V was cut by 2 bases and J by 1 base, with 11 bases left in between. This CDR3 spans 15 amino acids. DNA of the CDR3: TGTGCCAGCTCACCAGAACAGATACCGAACACTGAAGCTTTCTTT. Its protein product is CASSPEQIPNTEAFF.

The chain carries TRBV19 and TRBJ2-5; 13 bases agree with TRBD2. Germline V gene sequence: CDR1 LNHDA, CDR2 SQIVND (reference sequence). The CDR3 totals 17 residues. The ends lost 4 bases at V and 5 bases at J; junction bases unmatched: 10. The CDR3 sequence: CASSKGLAGAERETQYF. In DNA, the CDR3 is TGTGCCAGTAGTAAAGGACTAGCGGGGGCCGAACGGGAGACCCAGTACTTC.

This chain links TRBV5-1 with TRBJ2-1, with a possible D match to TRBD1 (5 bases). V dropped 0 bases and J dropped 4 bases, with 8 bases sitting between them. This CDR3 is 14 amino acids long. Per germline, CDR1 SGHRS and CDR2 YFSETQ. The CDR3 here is CASSLDRQYNEQFF. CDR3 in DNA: TGCGCCAGCAGCTTGGACCGACAGTACAATGAGCAGTTCTTC.

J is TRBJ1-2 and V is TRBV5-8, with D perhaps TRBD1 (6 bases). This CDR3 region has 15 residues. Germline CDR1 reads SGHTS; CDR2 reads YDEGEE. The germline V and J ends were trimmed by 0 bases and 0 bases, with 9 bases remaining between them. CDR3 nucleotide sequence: TGTGCCAGCAGCTTGGCTGGACAGCCTAACTATGGCTACACCTTC. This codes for CASSLAGQPNYGYTF.

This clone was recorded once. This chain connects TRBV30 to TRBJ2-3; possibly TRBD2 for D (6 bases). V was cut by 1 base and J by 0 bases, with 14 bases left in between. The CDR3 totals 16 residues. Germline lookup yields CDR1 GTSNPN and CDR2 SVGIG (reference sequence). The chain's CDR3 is CAWSAGIGGSTDTQYF. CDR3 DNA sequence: TGTGCCTGGAGTGCAGGCATTGGAGGGAGCACAGATACGCAGTATTTT.

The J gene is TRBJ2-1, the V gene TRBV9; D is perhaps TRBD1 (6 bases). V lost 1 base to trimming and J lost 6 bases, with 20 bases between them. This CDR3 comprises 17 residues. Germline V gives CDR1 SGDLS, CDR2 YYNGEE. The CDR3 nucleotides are TGTGCCAGCAGCGTAAGGGCTCCCGTAGAAGGGGGCAATGAGCAGTTCTTC. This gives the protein CASSVRAPVEGGNEQFF.

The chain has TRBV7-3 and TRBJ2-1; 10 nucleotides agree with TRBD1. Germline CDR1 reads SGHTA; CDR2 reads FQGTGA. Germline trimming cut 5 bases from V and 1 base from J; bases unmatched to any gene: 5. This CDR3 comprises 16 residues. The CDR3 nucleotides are TGTGCCAGCAGCCCCCAGGACAGGGGGTCCTACAATGAGCAGTTCTTC. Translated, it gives CASSPQDRGSYNEQFF.

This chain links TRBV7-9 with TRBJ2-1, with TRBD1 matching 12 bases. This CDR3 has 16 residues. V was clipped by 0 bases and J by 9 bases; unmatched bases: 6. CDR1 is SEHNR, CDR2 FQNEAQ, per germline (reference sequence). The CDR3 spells CASSLAPGQGAIEQFF. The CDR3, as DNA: TGTGCCAGCAGCTTAGCCCCGGGACAGGGGGCGATTGAGCAGTTCTTC.